These 16 T cell receptor beta chains came from one sample sequenced in a study of T cell repertoires in cytomegalovirus infection. TCRdb passed the reads through MiXCR, listing each CDR3 protein once. The data contain 60,000 to 75,000 distinct CDR3 sequences, over 3.5% of them singletons. Material for sequencing was PBMCs. Receptors were obtained from a human donor in good health (CMV status not recorded). Some clones in this sample may be carry-over from other donors' samples.

This clonotype was observed many times. The chain employs TRBV7-8 and TRBJ1-4; TRBD1 is a possible D gene (6 bases). V lost 1 base and J 8 bases, leaving 8 bases between the germline ends. Germline V gives CDR1 SGHVS, CDR2 FQNEAQ. The CDR3 runs to 13 residues. The CDR3 loop reads CASSLVQGEKLFF. DNA for the CDR3: TGTGCCAGCAGCTTAGTACAGGGAGAAAAACTGTTTTTT.

This clonotype occurred many times. The chain uses TRBV7-2 and TRBJ2-2; 14 nucleotides agree with TRBD2. The CDR3 sequence is 19 residues long. Germline V CDR1 and CDR2: SGHTA, FQGNSA. Trimming removed 5 bases from V and 5 bases from J; junction bases left unmatched: 13. DNA for the CDR3: TGTGCCAGCAGCCCGACGGGACTAGCGGGAGTTGGCGTGACCGGGGAGCTGTTTTTT. This encodes CASSPTGLAGVGVTGELFF.

This clonotype was seen at least ten times. V and J are TRBV7-2 and TRBJ1-5, with D uncertain. Germline V gene lookup returns CDR1 SGHTA and CDR2 FQGNSA. CDR3 length: 15 amino acids. Trimming left V 3 bases short and J 1 base short, with 10 bases between. CDR3 sequence reads: CASSFRLGSNQPQHF. The CDR3 DNA sequence: TGTGCCAGCAGCTTCCGTTTGGGAAGCAATCAGCCCCAGCATTTT.

This clonotype was observed at least ten times. V usage is TRBV7-2 and J usage is TRBJ2-7, with 11 bases fitting TRBD2. The CDR3 totals 14 residues. Germline-derived CDR1 and CDR2 are SGHTA and FQGNSA. Germline trimming cut 5 bases from V and 2 bases from J; bases unmatched to any gene: 2. CDR3 protein: CASSALAGAYEQYF. CDR3 DNA sequence: TGTGCCAGCAGCGCACTAGCGGGGGCCTACGAGCAGTACTTC.

This clonotype was seen many times. The chain's CDR3 is CSVELGQQETQYF. DNA for the CDR3: TGCAGCGTTGAACTGGGACAGCAAGAGACCCAGTACTTC. The chain couples TRBV29-1 to TRBJ2-5; 7 bases map to TRBD1. V was pared by 2 bases and J by 2 bases, with 2 bases of the junction left unmatched. The germline CDR1 and CDR2 sequences are SQVTM and ANQGSEA. The CDR3 loop spans 13 amino acids. Looking up the rest from reference TRBV29-1 and TRBJ2-5 gives the full variable domain: SAVISQKPSRDICQRGTSLTIQCQVDSQVTMMFWYRQQPGQSLTLIATANQGSEATYESGFVIDKFPISRPNLTFSTLTVSNMSPEDSSIYLCSVELGQQETQYFGPGTRLLVL.

This clonotype has a count of ten or more. The chain has TRBV4-2 and TRBJ1-5, with 10 bases identical to TRBD1. With V trimmed by 1 base and J by 4 bases, 7 bases remained unmatched. This CDR3 has 17 residues. Germline CDR1 LGHNA, CDR2 YNFKEQ. CDR3 sequence reads: CASSQAGTGDVNQPQHF. The CDR3 DNA is TGTGCCAGCAGCCAAGCGGGGACAGGGGATGTTAATCAGCCCCAGCATTTT.

This clonotype came up many times. V is TRBV7-2 and J is TRBJ2-2, with a weak D call TRBD2 (6 bases). The germline gives CDR1 SGHTA, CDR2 FQGNSA. V was clipped by 5 bases and J by 1 base, with 8 bases between them. The CDR3 is made up of 14 amino acids. The CDR3 DNA sequence: TGTGCCAGCAGCCGGGACTGGAACACCGGGGAGCTGTTTTTT. Translating gives CASSRDWNTGELFF.

This clonotype was counted ten times or more. The chain carries TRBV5-4 and TRBJ1-5, with TRBD1 as a possible D gene (5 bases). Trimming removed 9 bases at V and 0 bases at J, with 10 bases between. The V gene's germline CDR1 is SGHNT and CDR2 YYREEE (reference sequence). This CDR3 is 13 amino acids long. In DNA form, the CDR3 reads TGTGCCACCGGACACGATAGCAATCAGCCCCAGCATTTT. It codes for CATGHDSNQPQHF.

The table lists this clonotype with many counts. The chain links TRBV7-2 to TRBJ2-3; 7 positions agree with TRBD1. The junction had 10 bases not matched to a gene; V was cut back by 5 bases and J by 8 bases. The CDR3 runs 14 residues. Germline V gene data show CDR1 as SGHTA and CDR2 as FQGNSA. Here the CDR3 DNA reads TGTGCCAGCAGCCATTTGACAGGGTTTGTTACGCAGTATTTT. Its translation is CASSHLTGFVTQYF.

There are many counts of this clonotype. This chain joins TRBV5-5 and TRBJ2-1; D remains unclear. The CDR3 sequence is 15 residues long. The V end was cut by 0 bases, the J end by 2 bases, with 9 bases between. Germline V gene lookup returns CDR1 SGHKS and CDR2 YYEKEE (reference sequence). The CDR3 here is CASSLEARAYNEQFF. The CDR3 DNA follows: TGTGCCAGCAGCTTGGAGGCCCGAGCCTACAATGAGCAGTTCTTC.

This clonotype was recorded many times. J is TRBJ1-2 and V is TRBV7-2; D remains ambiguous. The CDR3 covers 13 residues. Trimming left V 5 bases short and J 4 bases short, with 11 bases between. Per the germline V gene, CDR1 is SGHTA and CDR2 is FQGNSA. CDR3 sequence: CASSQGPFYGYTF. Here the CDR3 DNA reads TGTGCCAGCAGCCAAGGGCCCTTCTATGGCTACACCTTC.

The rearrangement links TRBV20-1 to TRBJ1-2; D not resolved. The V end lost 0 bases, the J end lost 7 bases, and 12 bases lay between the germline ends. Germline lookup yields CDR1 DFQATT and CDR2 SNEGSKA (reference sequence). The length of the CDR3 is 13 residues. CDR3 DNA sequence: TGCAGTGCTAGAGATGACGGTGTGGCTGGCTACACCTTC. It is translated as CSARDDGVAGYTF.

This clonotype was seen many times. The chain has TRBV7-2 and TRBJ1-2; maybe TRBD1 (6 bases). The CDR3 loop spans 15 amino acids. The V gene lost 1 base and the J gene lost 4 bases, with 13 bases spanning the gap. Germline CDR1 is SGHTA and CDR2 is FQGNSA. The CDR3 sequence: CASSLGWGGGYGYTF. The CDR3 bases are TGTGCCAGCAGCTTAGGTTGGGGAGGGGGCTATGGCTACACCTTC.

This clonotype was recorded many times. The chain joins TRBV7-9 to TRBJ2-3; D is uncertain. V was trimmed by 2 bases and J by 2 bases, leaving 8 bases between them. The CDR3 length is 14 residues. Germline V gives CDR1 SEHNR, CDR2 FQNEAQ (reference sequence). In DNA form, the CDR3 reads TGTGCCAGCAGCTTAATCGAGTTCACAGATACGCAGTATTTT. Its translation: CASSLIEFTDTQYF.

This clonotype was recorded many times. The J gene is TRBJ1-1, the V gene TRBV28; possible D gene TRBD1, 6 bases. Germline lookup yields CDR1 MDHEN and CDR2 SYDVKM. This CDR3 comprises 14 residues. V shed 7 bases and J shed 0 bases, with 12 bases lying between them. The CDR3 nucleotides are TGTGCCAGCACTCCAGGGGCCCTGAACACTGAAGCTTTCTTT. Residues: CASTPGALNTEAFF.

This clonotype was counted at least ten times. J is TRBJ1-2 and V is TRBV7-2; 9 bases agree with TRBD1. This CDR3 spans 14 amino acids. J lost 7 bases, V lost 2 bases, and 5 bases had no gene match. Germline V gene sequence: CDR1 SGHTA, CDR2 FQGNSA. The CDR3 DNA is TGTGCCAGCAGCTTATTGGGACAGGGAGGTGGCTACACCTTC. Its translation is CASSLLGQGGGYTF.